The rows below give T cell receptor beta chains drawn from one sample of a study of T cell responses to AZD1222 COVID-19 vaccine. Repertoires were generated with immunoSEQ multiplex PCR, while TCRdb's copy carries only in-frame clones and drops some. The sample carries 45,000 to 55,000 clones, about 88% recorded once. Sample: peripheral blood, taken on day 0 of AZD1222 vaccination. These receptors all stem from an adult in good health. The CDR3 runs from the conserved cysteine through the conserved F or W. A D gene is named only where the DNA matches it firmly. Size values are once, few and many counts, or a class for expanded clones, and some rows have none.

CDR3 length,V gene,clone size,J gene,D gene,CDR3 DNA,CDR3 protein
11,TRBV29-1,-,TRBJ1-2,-,TGCAGCGTTGGACAGCTCGATGGCTACACCTTC,CSVGQLDGYTF
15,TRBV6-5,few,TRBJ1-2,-,TGTGCCAGCAAGCTAAATAGTGGCCAAGGAGGTGGCTACACCTTC,CASKLNSGQGGGYTF
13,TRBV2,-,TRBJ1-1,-,TGTGCCAGCAGTGTTTCCCAGGGCACTGAAGCTTTCTTT,CASSVSQGTEAFF
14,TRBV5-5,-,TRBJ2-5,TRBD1,TGTGCCAGCAGCCGCACAGGGGGCGAAAAGACCCAGTACTTC,CASSRTGGEKTQYF
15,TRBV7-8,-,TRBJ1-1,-,TGTGCCAGCAGCTTAGGACTAGACTCTTACACTGAAGCTTTCTTT,CASSLGLDSYTEAFF
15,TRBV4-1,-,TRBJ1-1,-,TGCGCCAGCAGCCAAGAGGGCAGTCTGAACACTGAAGCTTTCTTT,CASSQEGSLNTEAFF
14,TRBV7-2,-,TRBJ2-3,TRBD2,TGTGCCAGCAGCCGCGGGGGGACCACAGATACGCAGTATTTT,CASSRGGTTDTQYF
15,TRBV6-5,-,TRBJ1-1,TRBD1,TGTGCCAGCAGTTCCCACCGGACAGGGTCCACTGAAGCTTTCTTT,CASSSHRTGSTEAFF
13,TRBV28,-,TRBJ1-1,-,TGTGCCAGCAGCTTAGGGGGGCACACTGAAGCTTTCTTT,CASSLGGHTEAFF
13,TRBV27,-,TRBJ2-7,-,TGTGCCAGCGGACAGTTGAGCTCCTACGAGCAGTACTTC,CASGQLSSYEQYF
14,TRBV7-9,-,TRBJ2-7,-,TGTGCCAGCAGCTTAGACCTCCGGAGAAACGAGCAGTACTTC,CASSLDLRRNEQYF
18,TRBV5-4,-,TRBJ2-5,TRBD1,TGTGCCAGCAGAACCGGGACAGGGATAGGGGCCGGGCAAGAGACCCAGTACTTC,CASRTGTGIGAGQETQYF
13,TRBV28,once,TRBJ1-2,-,TGTGCCAGCACCCCAGACGGAACGCATGGCTACACCTTC,CASTPDGTHGYTF